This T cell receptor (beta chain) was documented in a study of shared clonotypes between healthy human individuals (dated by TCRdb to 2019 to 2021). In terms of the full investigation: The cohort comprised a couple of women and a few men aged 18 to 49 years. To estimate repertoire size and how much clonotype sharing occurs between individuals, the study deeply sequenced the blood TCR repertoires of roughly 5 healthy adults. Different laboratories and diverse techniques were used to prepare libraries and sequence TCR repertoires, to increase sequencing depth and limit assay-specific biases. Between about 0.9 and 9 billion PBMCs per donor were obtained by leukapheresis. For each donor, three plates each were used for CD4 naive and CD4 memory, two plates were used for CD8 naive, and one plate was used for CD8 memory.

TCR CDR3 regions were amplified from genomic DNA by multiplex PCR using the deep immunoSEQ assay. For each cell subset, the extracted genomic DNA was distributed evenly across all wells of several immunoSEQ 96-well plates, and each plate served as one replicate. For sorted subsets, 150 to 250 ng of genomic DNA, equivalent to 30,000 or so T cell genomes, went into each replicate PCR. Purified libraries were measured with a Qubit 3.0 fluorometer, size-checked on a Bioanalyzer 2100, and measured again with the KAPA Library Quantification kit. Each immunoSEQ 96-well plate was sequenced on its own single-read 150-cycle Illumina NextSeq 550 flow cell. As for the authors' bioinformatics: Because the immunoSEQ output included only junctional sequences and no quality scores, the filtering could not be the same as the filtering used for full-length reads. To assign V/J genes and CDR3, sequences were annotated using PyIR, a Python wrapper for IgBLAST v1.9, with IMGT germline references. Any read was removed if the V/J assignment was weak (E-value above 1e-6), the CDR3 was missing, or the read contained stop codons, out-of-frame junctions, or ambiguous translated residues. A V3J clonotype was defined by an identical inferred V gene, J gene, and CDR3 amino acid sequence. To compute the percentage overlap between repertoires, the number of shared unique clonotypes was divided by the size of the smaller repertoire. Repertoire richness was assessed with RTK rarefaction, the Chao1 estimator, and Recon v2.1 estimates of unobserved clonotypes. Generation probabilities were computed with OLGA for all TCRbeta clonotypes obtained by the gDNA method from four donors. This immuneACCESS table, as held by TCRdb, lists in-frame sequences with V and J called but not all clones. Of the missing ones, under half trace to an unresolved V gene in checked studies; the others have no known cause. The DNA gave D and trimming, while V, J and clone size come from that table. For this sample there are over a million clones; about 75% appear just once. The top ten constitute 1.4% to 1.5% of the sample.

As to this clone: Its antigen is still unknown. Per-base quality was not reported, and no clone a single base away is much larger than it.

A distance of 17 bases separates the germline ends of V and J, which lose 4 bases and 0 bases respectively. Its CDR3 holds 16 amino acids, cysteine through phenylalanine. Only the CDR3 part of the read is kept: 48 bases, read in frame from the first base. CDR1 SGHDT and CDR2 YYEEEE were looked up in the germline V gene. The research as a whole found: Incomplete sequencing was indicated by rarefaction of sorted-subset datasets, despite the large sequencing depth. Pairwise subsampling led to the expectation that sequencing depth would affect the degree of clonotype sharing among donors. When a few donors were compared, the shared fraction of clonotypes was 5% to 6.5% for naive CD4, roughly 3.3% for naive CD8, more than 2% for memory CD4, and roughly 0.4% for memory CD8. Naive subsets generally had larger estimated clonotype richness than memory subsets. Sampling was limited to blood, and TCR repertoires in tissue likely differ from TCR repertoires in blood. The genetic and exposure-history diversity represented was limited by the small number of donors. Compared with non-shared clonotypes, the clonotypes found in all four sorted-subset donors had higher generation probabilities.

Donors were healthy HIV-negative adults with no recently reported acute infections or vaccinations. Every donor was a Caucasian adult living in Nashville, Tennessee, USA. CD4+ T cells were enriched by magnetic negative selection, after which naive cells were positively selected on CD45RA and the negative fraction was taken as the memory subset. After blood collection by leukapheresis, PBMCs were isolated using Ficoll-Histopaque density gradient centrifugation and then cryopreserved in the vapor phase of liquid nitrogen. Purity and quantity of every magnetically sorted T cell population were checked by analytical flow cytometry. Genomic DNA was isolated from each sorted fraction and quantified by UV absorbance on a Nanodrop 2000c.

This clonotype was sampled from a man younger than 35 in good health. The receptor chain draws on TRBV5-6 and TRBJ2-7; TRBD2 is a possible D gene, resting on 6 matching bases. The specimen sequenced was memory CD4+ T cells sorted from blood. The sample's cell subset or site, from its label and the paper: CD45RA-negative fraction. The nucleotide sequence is TGTGCCAGCAGCCGGTTCGGTGGGGGGAGCTCCTACGAGCAGTACTTC. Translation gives CASSRFGGGSSYEQYF.